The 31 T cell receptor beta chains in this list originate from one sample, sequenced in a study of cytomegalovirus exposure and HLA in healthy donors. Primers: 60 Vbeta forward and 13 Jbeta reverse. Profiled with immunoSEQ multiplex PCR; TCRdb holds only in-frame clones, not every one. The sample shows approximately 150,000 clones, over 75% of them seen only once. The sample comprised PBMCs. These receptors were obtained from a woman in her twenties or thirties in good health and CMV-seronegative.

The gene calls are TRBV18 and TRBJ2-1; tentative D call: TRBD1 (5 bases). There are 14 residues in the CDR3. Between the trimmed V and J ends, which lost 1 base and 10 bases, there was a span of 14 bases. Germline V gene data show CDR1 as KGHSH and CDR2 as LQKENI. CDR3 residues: CASSPQTARGEQFF. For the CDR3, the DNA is TGTGCCAGCTCACCACAGACAGCCAGAGGCGAGCAGTTCTTC.

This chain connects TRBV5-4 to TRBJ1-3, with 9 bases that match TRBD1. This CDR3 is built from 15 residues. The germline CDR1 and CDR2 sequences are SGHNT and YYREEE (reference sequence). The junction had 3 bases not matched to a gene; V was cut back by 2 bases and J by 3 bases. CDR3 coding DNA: TGTGCCAGCAGCTTACCGGGACAGGGTGGAAACACCATATATTTT. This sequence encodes CASSLPGQGGNTIYF.

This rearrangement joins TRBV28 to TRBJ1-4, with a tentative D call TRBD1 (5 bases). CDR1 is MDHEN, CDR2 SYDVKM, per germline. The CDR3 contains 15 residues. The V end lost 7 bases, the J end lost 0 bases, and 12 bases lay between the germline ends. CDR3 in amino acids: CASKGPGPTNEKLFF. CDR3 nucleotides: TGTGCCAGCAAGGGGCCAGGCCCAACTAATGAAAAACTGTTTTTT.

The CDR3 DNA sequence: TGTGCCTGGAGTGTAAGGTCCCGGCGGGACGAAAAACTGTTTTTT. It translates to CAWSVRSRRDEKLFF. The chain carries TRBV30 and TRBJ1-4, with D tentatively TRBD1 (5 bases). Trimming shortened V by 0 bases and J by 8 bases, and 16 bases separated the two germline ends. The germline gives CDR1 GTSNPN, CDR2 SVGIG (reference sequence). This CDR3 has 15 amino acids. The whole variable domain, remainder taken from reference TRBV30 and TRBJ1-4, is SQTIHQWPATLVQPVGSPLSLECTVEGTSNPNLYWYRQAAGRGLQLLFYSVGIGQISSEVPQNLSASRPQDRQFILSSKKLLLSDSGFYLCAWSVRSRRDEKLFFGSGTQLSVL.

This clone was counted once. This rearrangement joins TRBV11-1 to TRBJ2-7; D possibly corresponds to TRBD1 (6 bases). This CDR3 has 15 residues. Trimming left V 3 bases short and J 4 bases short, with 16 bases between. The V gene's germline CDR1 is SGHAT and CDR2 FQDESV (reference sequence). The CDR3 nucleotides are TGTGCCAGCAGCTTTAATACAGGGAATCCTTACGAGCAGTACTTC. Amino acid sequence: CASSFNTGNPYEQYF.

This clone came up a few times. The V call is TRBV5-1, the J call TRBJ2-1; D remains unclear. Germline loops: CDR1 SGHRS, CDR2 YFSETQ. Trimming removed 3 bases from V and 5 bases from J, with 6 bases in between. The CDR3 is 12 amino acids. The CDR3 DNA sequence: TGCGCCAGCAGCTCCACAGACAATGAGCAGTTCTTC. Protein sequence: CASSSTDNEQFF. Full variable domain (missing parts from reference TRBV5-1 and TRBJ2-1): KAGVTQTPRYLIKTRGQQVTLSCSPISGHRSVSWYQQTPGQGLQFLFEYFSETQRNKGNFPGRFSGRQFSNSRSEMNVSTLELGDSALYLCASSSTDNEQFFGPGTRLTVL.

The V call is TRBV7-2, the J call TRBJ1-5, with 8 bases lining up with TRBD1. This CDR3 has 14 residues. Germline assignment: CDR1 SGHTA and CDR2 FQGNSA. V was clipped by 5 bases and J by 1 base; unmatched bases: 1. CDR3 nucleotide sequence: TGTGCCAGCAGCCGACAGGGGAGCAATCAGCCCCAGCATTTT. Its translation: CASSRQGSNQPQHF.

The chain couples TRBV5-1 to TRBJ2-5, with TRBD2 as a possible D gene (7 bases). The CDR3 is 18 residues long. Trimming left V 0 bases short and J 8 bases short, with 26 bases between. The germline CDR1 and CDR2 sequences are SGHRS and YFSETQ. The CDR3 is CASSLALGGAGLARTQYF. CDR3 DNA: TGCGCCAGCAGCTTGGCCTTAGGGGGGGCAGGCCTTGCGAGAACCCAGTACTTC. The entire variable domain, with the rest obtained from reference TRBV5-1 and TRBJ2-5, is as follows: KAGVTQTPRYLIKTRGQQVTLSCSPISGHRSVSWYQQTPGQGLQFLFEYFSETQRNKGNFPGRFSGRQFSNSRSEMNVSTLELGDSALYLCASSLALGGAGLARTQYFGPGTRLLVL.

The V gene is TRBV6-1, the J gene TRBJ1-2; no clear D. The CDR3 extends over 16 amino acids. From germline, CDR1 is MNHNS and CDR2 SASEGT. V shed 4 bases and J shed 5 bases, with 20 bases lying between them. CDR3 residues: CASSVLGGYAEYGYTF. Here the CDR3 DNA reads TGTGCCAGCAGTGTCTTAGGAGGTTACGCGGAGTATGGCTACACCTTC.

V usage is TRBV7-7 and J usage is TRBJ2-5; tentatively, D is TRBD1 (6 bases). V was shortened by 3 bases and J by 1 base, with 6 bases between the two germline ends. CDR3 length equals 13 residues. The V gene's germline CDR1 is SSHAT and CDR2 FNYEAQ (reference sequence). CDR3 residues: CASSLDSQETQYF. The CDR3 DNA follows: TGTGCCAGCAGCTTGGACAGCCAAGAGACCCAGTACTTC.

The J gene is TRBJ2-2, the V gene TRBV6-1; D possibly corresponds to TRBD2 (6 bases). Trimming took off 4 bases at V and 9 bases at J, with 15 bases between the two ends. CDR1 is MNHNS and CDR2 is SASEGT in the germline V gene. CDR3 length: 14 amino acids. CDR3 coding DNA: TGTGCCAGCAGTGCACGGGACTCTCGGTGGGAGCTGTTTTTT. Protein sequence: CASSARDSRWELFF.

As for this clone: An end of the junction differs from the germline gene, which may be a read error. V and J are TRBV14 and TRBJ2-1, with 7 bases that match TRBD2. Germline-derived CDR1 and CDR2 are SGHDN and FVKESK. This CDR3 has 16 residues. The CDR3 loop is CASSQEPGRAYDEQFF. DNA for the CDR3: TGTGCCAGCAGCCAAGAACCGGGGAGGGCCTACGATGAGCAGTTCTTC.

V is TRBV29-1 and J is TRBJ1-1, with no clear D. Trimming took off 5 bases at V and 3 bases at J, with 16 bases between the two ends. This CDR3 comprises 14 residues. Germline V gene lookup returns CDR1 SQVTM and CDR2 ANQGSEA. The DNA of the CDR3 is TGCAGCGTTCTAGGTTTGTTTTCGGACACTGAAGCTTTCTTT. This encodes CSVLGLFSDTEAFF.

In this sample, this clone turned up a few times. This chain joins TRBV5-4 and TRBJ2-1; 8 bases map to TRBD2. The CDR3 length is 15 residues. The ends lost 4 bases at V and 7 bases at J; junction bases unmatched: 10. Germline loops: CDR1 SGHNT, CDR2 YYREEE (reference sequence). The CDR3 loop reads CASSMSGRARNEQFF. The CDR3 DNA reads TGTGCCAGCAGCATGTCCGGGAGGGCCAGGAATGAGCAGTTCTTC.

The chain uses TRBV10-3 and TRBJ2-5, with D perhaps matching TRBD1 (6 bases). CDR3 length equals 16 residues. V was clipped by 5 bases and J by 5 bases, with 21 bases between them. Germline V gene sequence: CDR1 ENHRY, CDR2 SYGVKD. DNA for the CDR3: TGTGCCATCAGTCCAGTCGCAGGGGCCTTTGGCGAGACCCAGTACTTC. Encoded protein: CAISPVAGAFGETQYF.

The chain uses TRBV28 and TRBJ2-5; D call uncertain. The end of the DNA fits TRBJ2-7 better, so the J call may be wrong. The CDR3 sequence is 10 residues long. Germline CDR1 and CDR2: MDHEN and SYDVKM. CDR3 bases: TGTGCCAGCAGTAACTACGAGCAGTACTTC. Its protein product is CASSNYEQYF.

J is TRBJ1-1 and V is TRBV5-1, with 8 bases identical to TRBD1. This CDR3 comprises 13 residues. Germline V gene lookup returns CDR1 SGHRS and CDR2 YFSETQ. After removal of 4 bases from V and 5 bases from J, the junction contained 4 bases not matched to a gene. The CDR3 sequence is CASSQGAKTEAFF. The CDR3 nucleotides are TGCGCCAGCAGCCAGGGGGCGAAGACTGAAGCTTTCTTT.

The CDR3 here is CASSSSSYNEQFF. The CDR3 bases are TGTGCCAGCAGCTCTAGCTCCTACAATGAGCAGTTCTTC. This chain uses TRBV7-2 with TRBJ2-1, with D uncertain. The germline V gene encodes CDR1 SGHTA and CDR2 FQGNSA. The V end was cut by 4 bases, the J end by 0 bases, with 4 bases between. There are 13 residues in the CDR3.

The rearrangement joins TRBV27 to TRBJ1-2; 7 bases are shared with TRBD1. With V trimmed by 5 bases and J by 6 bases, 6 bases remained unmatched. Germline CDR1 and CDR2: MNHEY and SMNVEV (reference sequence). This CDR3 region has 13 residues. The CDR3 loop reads CASSPIRGHGYTF. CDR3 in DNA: TGTGCCAGCAGTCCCATTAGGGGGCATGGCTACACCTTC.

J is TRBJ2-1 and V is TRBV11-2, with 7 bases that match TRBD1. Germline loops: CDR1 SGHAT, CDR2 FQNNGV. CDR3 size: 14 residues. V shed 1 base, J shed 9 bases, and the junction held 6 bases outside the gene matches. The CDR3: CASSLVDRLGEQFF. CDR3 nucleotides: TGTGCCAGCAGCTTAGTGGACAGGCTCGGTGAGCAGTTCTTC.

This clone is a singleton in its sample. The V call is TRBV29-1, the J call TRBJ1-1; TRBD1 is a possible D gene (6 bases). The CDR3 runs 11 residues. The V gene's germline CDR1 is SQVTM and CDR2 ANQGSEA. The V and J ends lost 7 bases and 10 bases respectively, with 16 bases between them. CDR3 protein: CSARRTVGAFF. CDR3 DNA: TGCAGCGCGAGAAGGACAGTTGGAGCTTTCTTT.

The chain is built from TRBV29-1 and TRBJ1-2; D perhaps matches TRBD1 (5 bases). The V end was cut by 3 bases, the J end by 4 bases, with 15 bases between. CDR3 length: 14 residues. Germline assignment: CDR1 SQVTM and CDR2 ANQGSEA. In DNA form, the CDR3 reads TGCAGCGTTGACCTTCCGACAGTCACCTATGGCTACACCTTC. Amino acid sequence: CSVDLPTVTYGYTF.

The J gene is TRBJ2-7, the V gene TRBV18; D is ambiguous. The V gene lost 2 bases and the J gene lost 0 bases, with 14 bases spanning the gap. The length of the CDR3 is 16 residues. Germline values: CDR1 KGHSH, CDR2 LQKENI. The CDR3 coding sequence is TGTGCCAGCTCACCAGGCACAAACACGATCTCCTACGAGCAGTACTTC. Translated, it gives CASSPGTNTISYEQYF.

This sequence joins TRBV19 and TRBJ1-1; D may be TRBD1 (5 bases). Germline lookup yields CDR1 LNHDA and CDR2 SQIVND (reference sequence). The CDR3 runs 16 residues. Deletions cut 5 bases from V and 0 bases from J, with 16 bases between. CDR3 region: CASSAPAGQVNTEAFF. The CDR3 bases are TGTGCCAGTAGTGCCCCCGCAGGGCAAGTGAACACTGAAGCTTTCTTT.

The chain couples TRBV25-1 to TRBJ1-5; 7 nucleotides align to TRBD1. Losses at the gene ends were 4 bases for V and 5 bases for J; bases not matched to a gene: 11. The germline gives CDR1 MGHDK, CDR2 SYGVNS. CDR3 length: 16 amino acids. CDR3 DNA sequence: TGTGCCAGCAGTGGTGTGACAGGGCCCGATGATCAGCCCCAGCATTTT. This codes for CASSGVTGPDDQPQHF.

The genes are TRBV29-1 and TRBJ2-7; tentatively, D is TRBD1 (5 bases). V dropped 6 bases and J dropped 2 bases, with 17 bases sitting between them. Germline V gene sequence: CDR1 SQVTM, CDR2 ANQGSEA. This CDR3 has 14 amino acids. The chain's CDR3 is CSVGPRASPYEQYF. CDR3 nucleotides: TGCAGCGTCGGCCCCAGGGCGAGTCCCTACGAGCAGTACTTC.

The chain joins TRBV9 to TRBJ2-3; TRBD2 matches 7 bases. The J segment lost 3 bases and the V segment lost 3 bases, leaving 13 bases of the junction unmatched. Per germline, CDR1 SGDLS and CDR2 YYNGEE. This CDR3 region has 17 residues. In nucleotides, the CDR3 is TGTGCCAGCAGCGCCGATGACAGCGGGGACGGGACAGATACGCAGTATTTT. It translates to CASSADDSGDGTDTQYF. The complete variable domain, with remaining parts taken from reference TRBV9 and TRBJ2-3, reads DSGVTQTPKHLITATGQRVTLRCSPRSGDLSVYWYQQSLDQGLQFLIQYYNGEERAKGNILERFSAQQFPDLHSELNLSSLELGDSALYFCASSADDSGDGTDTQYFGPGTRLTVL.

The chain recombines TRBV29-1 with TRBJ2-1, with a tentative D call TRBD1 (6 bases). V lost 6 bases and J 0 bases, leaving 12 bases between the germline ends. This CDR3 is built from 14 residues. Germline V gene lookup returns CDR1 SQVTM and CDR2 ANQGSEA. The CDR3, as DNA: TGCAGCGTCTCCACAGGGAGCTCCTACAATGAGCAGTTCTTC. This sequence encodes CSVSTGSSYNEQFF.

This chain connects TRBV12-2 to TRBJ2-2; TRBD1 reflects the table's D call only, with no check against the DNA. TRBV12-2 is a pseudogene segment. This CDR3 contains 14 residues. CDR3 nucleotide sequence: TGTGCAAGTCGCTTGGCAGGAAGCACCGGGGAGCTGTTTTTT. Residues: CASRLAGSTGELFF.

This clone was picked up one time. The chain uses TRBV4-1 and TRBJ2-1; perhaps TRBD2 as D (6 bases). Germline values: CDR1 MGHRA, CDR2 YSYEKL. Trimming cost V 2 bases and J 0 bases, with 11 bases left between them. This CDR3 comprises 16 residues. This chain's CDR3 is CASSQHSGISYNEQFF. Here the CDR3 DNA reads TGCGCCAGCAGCCAACATAGCGGAATCTCCTACAATGAGCAGTTCTTC.

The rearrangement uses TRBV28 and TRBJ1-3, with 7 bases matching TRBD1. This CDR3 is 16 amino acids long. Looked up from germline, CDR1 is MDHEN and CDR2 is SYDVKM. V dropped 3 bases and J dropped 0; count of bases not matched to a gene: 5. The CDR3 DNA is TGTGCCAGCAGTTTGCCAAGGGACAGCTCTGGAAACACCATATATTTT. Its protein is CASSLPRDSSGNTIYF.